The present T cell receptor (beta chain) was sequenced within a study of CD8 T cells in Susac syndrome. This clonotype was recorded once. RNA totalling about 0.45 to 1 ug underwent reverse transcription with random hexamers. Multiplex PCR with immunoSEQ amplified the TCR beta CDR3 across 54 Vbeta and 13 Jbeta. TCRdb processed the immunoSEQ multiplex PCR reads anew with MiXCR; each CDR3 protein has one entry. The sample holds roughly 300,000 distinct CDR3 sequences, around 83% seen once. TCR beta sequencing was performed on blood CD8+ and CD4+ T cells. Those who served as multiple sclerosis controls were treatment-naive patients with stable or active relapsing-remitting disease. The TEMRA cells underwent FACS enrichment, while the CD8+ and CD4+ T cells underwent negative isolation. Germline CDR1 is MGHRA and CDR2 is YSYEKL. CDR3 length: 12 amino acids. V dropped 2 bases and J dropped 8 bases, with 7 bases sitting between them.

The chain carries TRBV4-1 and TRBJ2-1, with D unclear. The origin of this receptor is a human donor with multiple sclerosis. Input material: CD8+ T cells from PBMCs. CDR3 sequence (DNA): TGCGCCAGCAGCCAAATTATGGATGAGCAGTTCTTC. This gives the protein CASSQIMDEQFF.